This T cell receptor (beta chain) was identified in a study of shared clonotypes between healthy human individuals. Study-level information: Each donor's CD4 naive and CD4 memory cells filled three plates apiece, CD8 naive two, and CD8 memory one. Study-wide results and limits: Sharing across several donors was seen in 4% to 6.5% of naive CD4 clonotypes.

In the naive CD8 group, cells lacked CD45RO and were positively selected for CCR7, so terminally differentiated effector memory CD45RA+ cells were left out. Details on this clone: Its target is unknown.

In the study's own analysis: Because ImmunoSEQ provided only junction sequences with no quality scores, the filtering differed. Only in-frame clones appear in the TCRdb table, and some are missing; sequencing was by immunoSEQ multiplex PCR. That table supplies the V and J calls and clone size; D and trimming were determined from the DNA. The table includes roughly 2,000,000 clones, about 95% detected once. The clonotype comes from a young man in good health. Sequenced: naive CD8+ T cells sorted from blood.

The CDR3 region has the DNA TGTGCCAGCAGTGAAATTGGGGAAGGTGAGCAGTTCTTC. It translates to CASSEIGEGEQFF. This chain connects TRBV2 to TRBJ2-1; D is uncertain. Per germline, CDR1 SNHLY and CDR2 FYNNEI. The CDR3 is made up of 13 amino acids. V was pared by 2 bases and J by 9 bases, with 11 bases between.